This entry lists 10 T cell receptor beta chains sequenced from one sample in a study of beta chain features in type 1 diabetes. Reverse transcription of all isolated RNA meant that expressed TCRB transcripts were sequenced. This table comes from immunoSEQ multiplex PCR, and its TCRdb copy is limited to in-frame clones, with some not included. Of a few hundred thousand clones listed, roughly 30% were seen once; the top ten hold around 0.065%. Sequenced material: naive CD4+ T cells from blood. Source of these receptors: a man aged 18 to 35 in good health.

The V call is TRBV29-1, the J call TRBJ1-3; D is ambiguous. Germline CDR1 SQVTM, CDR2 ANQGSEA. The CDR3 sequence is 13 residues long. V lost 6 bases, J lost 2 bases, and 11 bases lay in between. The CDR3 bases are TGCAGCGTAACCGACGTCCCTGGAAACACCATATATTTT. It encodes CSVTDVPGNTIYF.

The chain carries TRBV15 and TRBJ2-6; 7 positions agree with TRBD1. The CDR3 runs to 16 residues. Trimming cost V 1 base and J 2 bases; bases outside gene matches: 2. The germline V gene encodes CDR1 LNHNV and CDR2 YYDKDF (reference sequence). CDR3 sequence reads: CATSRGGQAGANVLTF. The DNA of the CDR3 is TGTGCCACCAGCAGAGGAGGACAGGCTGGGGCCAACGTCCTGACTTTC. Based on the CDR3 plus reference TRBV15 and TRBJ2-6, the full variable domain is DAMVIQNPRYQVTQFGKPVTLSCSQTLNHNVMYWYQQKSSQAPKLLFHYYDKDFNNEADTPDNFQSRRPNTSFCFLDIRSPGLGDTAMYLCATSRGGQAGANVLTFGAGSRLTVL.

This clone was recorded a few times. The J gene is TRBJ1-2, the V gene TRBV7-9; TRBD1 aligns across 8 bases. The CDR3 has 12 residues. Germline CDR1 reads SEHNR; CDR2 reads FQNEAQ (reference sequence). J was trimmed by 7 bases and V by 5 bases; bases with no gene match: 3. The CDR3 DNA reads as TGTGCCAGCAGCCAGGACAGGGTTGGCTACACCTTC. Residues: CASSQDRVGYTF.

The rearrangement links TRBV14 to TRBJ2-3, with D maybe TRBD1 (5 bases). The germline V gene has CDR1 SGHDN and CDR2 FVKESK. V was clipped by 4 bases and J by 3 bases, with 20 bases between them. The CDR3 consists of 17 residues. As DNA, the CDR3 is TGTGCCAGCAGCCGCATACCCGGCGGCAGGGTGACAGATACGCAGTATTTT. As protein: CASSRIPGGRVTDTQYF.

Comment on this clone: The germline gene is not matched at one end of the junction; a read error may be the cause. This sequence joins TRBV7-7 and TRBJ2-5, with D possibly TRBD2 on 5 matching bases. Looked up from germline, CDR1 is SSHAT and CDR2 is FNYEAQ (reference sequence). This CDR3 comprises 16 residues. CDR3 region: CASSLGSGVGQETQYF. In DNA, the CDR3 is TGTGCTAGCAGCTTAGGTTCCGGGGTGGGCCAAGAGACCCAGTACTTC.

This clone showed up just a few times. The rearrangement uses TRBV16 and TRBJ1-1, with 7 nucleotides matching TRBD1. In germline, CDR1 is KGHSY, CDR2 FQNENV. With V trimmed by 8 bases and J by 1 base, 7 bases remained unmatched. This CDR3 region has 14 residues. CDR3 sequence: CASRQGLSNTEAFF. Here the CDR3 DNA reads TGTGCCAGCCGACAGGGCCTATCGAACACTGAAGCTTTCTTT.

CDR3 DNA sequence: TGTGCCAGCAGGCCGGGACAAGGCTCCTACGAGCAGTACTTC. Translation gives CASRPGQGSYEQYF. The chain links TRBV28 to TRBJ2-7; D may be TRBD1 (6 bases). Per the germline V gene, CDR1 is MDHEN and CDR2 is SYDVKM. This CDR3 is 14 amino acids long. V was shortened by 6 bases and J by 0 bases, with 12 bases between the two germline ends.

This clone showed up just a few times. The chain combines TRBV29-1 with TRBJ2-3; 7 bases are shared with TRBD2. Germline assignment: CDR1 SQVTM and CDR2 ANQGSEA. V was clipped by 3 bases and J by 4 bases; unmatched bases: 7. The CDR3 loop spans 14 amino acids. The CDR3 nucleotides are TGCAGCGTTGAGGGAGGGCCAGGCGCAGATACGCAGTATTTT. The encoded protein is CSVEGGPGADTQYF.

A remark on this clone: Other DNA variants within this sample encode the same CDR3. V and J are TRBV29-1 and TRBJ2-3; D gene uncertain. From germline, CDR1 is SQVTM and CDR2 ANQGSEA. The CDR3 is 12 amino acids. V was cut by 8 bases and J by 2 bases, with 11 bases left in between. Here the CDR3 reads CSSGRVTDTQYF. In DNA form, the CDR3 reads TGCAGCTCCGGCCGGGTCACAGATACGCAGTATTTT.

This chain links TRBV7-8 with TRBJ2-3; D is ambiguous. Trimming stripped 2 bases from V and 2 bases from J, with 11 bases between. The CDR3 has 15 residues. Per germline, CDR1 SGHVS and CDR2 FQNEAQ. This CDR3 reads CASSLRLGATDTQYF. CDR3 DNA sequence: TGTGCCAGCAGCTTAAGGCTCGGAGCCACAGATACGCAGTATTTT.